This T cell receptor (beta chain) comes out of a study of blood T cell repertoires in COVID-19. Study details: The United States, Italy and Spain supplied acute and convalescent COVID-19 samples. Nucleic acid was either cDNA or gDNA, and it came from T cells, B-cell-depleted T cells, or PBMCs.

As processed by the authors: Estimated nucleated cell counts came from reference gene primer amplification. Assay: immunoSEQ multiplex PCR; the TCRdb copy retains only in-frame clones and omits some. The V and J calls and clone size are taken from that table; D and trimming were inferred from the DNA. Here the sample spans fewer than 45,000 clones, about 90% being singletons. The CDR3 has 17 amino acids. In germline, CDR1 is LGHDT, CDR2 YNNKEL (reference sequence). The V gene lost 0 bases and the J gene lost 5 bases, with 16 bases spanning the gap. The count of this clone is one. The sample was peripheral blood. V gene TRBV3-1 (or the pseudogene TRBV3-2) combines with J gene TRBJ2-2, with a weak D call TRBD2 (5 bases). The clonotype originates from a woman aged 40 to 50 with acute or convalescent COVID-19. The CDR3 here is CASSQEGGLVLTGELFF. CDR3 coding DNA: TGTGCCAGCAGCCAAGAAGGCGGGCTGGTCCTTACCGGGGAGCTGTTTTTT.